The 18 T cell receptor beta chains presented below share a single source sample, sequenced in a study of T cells in Graves' hyperthyroidism and ophthalmopathy. The TCR beta CDR3 regions underwent amplification using RNA transcripts as the source. Researchers ran a first-round RT-PCR on the TCR CDR3 using the HTBI primer set. In TCRdb, the multiplex PCR reads were re-called with MiXCR into one record per CDR3 protein. Altogether about 560,000 distinct CDR3 sequences are present, roughly 14% being singletons, with the ten largest covering approximately 7%. Sequencing was carried out using blood. These receptors were collected from a woman aged 25 to 39 with Graves' hyperthyroidism.

In its sample, this clonotype was seen many times. This chain joins TRBV28 and TRBJ1-1; no definite D call. Between the trimmed V and J ends, which lost 7 bases and 3 bases, there was a span of 6 bases. The length of the CDR3 is 11 residues. Germline V gene data show CDR1 as MDHEN and CDR2 as SYDVKM. CDR3 region: CASTQDTEAFF. CDR3 DNA sequence: TGTGCCAGCACGCAGGACACTGAAGCTTTCTTT. Based on the CDR3 plus reference TRBV28 and TRBJ1-1, the full variable domain is DVKVTQSSRYLVKRTGEKVFLECVQDMDHENMFWYRQDPGLGLRLIYFSYDVKMKEKGDIPEGYSVSREKKERFSLILESASTNQTSMYLCASTQDTEAFFGQGTRLTVV.

In its sample, this clonotype was seen many times. The rearrangement links TRBV18 to TRBJ2-7; TRBD2 aligns across 9 bases. Trimming at V came to 3 bases and at J to 4 bases, leaving 7 bases not matched to a gene. CDR3 size: 15 residues. Per the germline V gene, CDR1 is KGHSH and CDR2 is LQKENI. The CDR3 DNA reads TGTGCCAGCTCACCCCCATATAGCGGGAGTTACGAGCAGTACTTC. It specifies CASSPPYSGSYEQYF.

This clonotype was counted only a few times. The rearrangement joins TRBV5-1 to TRBJ2-5; possibly TRBD2 for D (5 bases). The CDR3 runs 14 residues. Germline assignment: CDR1 SGHRS and CDR2 YFSETQ. Trimming left V 0 bases short and J 4 bases short, with 10 bases between. CDR3 region: CASSLVEGSETQYF. CDR3 DNA: TGCGCCAGCAGCTTGGTTGAGGGTTCAGAGACCCAGTACTTC.

This clonotype was counted at least ten times. The V call is TRBV20-1, the J call TRBJ2-3; 8 positions match TRBD2. The CDR3 runs to 14 residues. Germline loops: CDR1 DFQATT, CDR2 SNEGSKA (reference sequence). CDR3 nucleotide sequence: TGCAGCGCGAGCGGGAGTCGGAGCACAGATACGCAGTATTTT. Amino acid sequence: CSASGSRSTDTQYF.

Ten or more counts support this clonotype. This chain joins TRBV20-1 and TRBJ2-1; 9 bases align to TRBD2. CDR3 length equals 15 residues. Unmatched junction bases numbered 10, after V lost 5 bases and J lost 5 bases. Per the germline V gene, CDR1 is DFQATT and CDR2 is SNEGSKA (reference sequence). The CDR3 reads CSALTGASGNNEQFF. The DNA of the CDR3 is TGCAGTGCTCTCACCGGGGCTAGCGGGAACAATGAGCAGTTCTTC.

The V and J genes are TRBV4-2 and TRBJ2-3; tentatively, D is TRBD2 (6 bases). Germline V CDR1 and CDR2: LGHNA, YNFKEQ. V was cut by 0 bases and J by 2 bases, with 15 bases left in between. This CDR3 is 17 amino acids long. The chain's CDR3 is CASSQEWSSENTDTQYF. In DNA, the CDR3 is TGTGCCAGCAGCCAAGAATGGTCTAGCGAGAACACAGATACGCAGTATTTT.

V gene TRBV7-2 combines with J gene TRBJ2-7; D ambiguous. The CDR3 contains 14 residues. The germline V gene encodes CDR1 SGHTA and CDR2 FQGNSA. The germline V and J ends were trimmed by 5 bases and 2 bases, with 13 bases remaining between them. The CDR3, as DNA: TGTGCCAGCAGCCGTGAACCTACCACCTACGAGCAGTACTTC. This encodes CASSREPTTYEQYF.

This clonotype was detected only a few times. The junction and the germline gene differ at one end; a read error may be behind it. The rearrangement uses TRBV10-3 and TRBJ2-7; D is ambiguous. The CDR3 totals 12 residues. Germline CDR1 ENHRY, CDR2 SYGVKD. As DNA, the CDR3 is TGTGCCATCAGTGAGTCATCCTCCGAGCAGTACTTC. Translating it yields CAISESSSEQYF.

This clonotype occurred a few times. The gene calls are TRBV5-4 and TRBJ2-1; D ambiguous. V was pared by 1 base and J by 5 bases, with 10 bases between. Germline V gene sequence: CDR1 SGHNT, CDR2 YYREEE (reference sequence). The CDR3 is 14 residues long. CDR3 region: CASSLLTIHNEQFF. The CDR3, as DNA: TGTGCCAGCAGCTTGTTGACAATCCACAATGAGCAGTTCTTC.

V is TRBV20-1 and J is TRBJ2-7; 8 nucleotides line up with TRBD2. The CDR3 has 13 residues. Looked up from germline, CDR1 is DFQATT and CDR2 is SNEGSKA (reference sequence). The J segment lost 1 base and the V segment lost 3 bases, leaving 2 bases of the junction unmatched. The CDR3 DNA reads TGCAGTGCTAGGATAGCGGGGTCCTACGAGCAGTACTTC. Amino acid sequence: CSARIAGSYEQYF.

This clonotype was detected many times. The rearrangement links TRBV27 to TRBJ1-5; D is possibly TRBD1 (5 bases). Germline V gives CDR1 MNHEY, CDR2 SMNVEV (reference sequence). CDR3 length equals 15 residues. V lost 3 bases and J lost 0, with 9 bases in between. The CDR3 sequence is CASSFQGRSNQPQHF. CDR3 DNA sequence: TGTGCCAGCAGTTTTCAGGGCCGTAGCAATCAGCCCCAGCATTTT.

This clonotype was counted a few times. The chain is built from TRBV12-3 or TRBV12-4 and TRBJ2-1, with a possible D match to TRBD1 (6 bases). Trimming left V 6 bases short and J 7 bases short, with 16 bases between. The CDR3 sequence is 14 residues long. CDR3 nucleotides: TGTGCCAGCAGACTGAGGGGGTCGGGGAATGAGCAGTTCTTC. Amino acid sequence: CASRLRGSGNEQFF.

This clonotype came up many times. This chain joins TRBV28 and TRBJ2-6, with a possible D match to TRBD2 (5 bases). The V end was cut by 5 bases, the J end by 2 bases, with 10 bases between. The CDR3 length is 15 residues. Germline CDR1 MDHEN, CDR2 SYDVKM. The chain's CDR3 is CASSHPGAGANVLTF. The CDR3 nucleotides read TGTGCCAGCAGTCACCCCGGGGCTGGGGCCAACGTCCTGACTTTC. Together with reference TRBV28 and TRBJ2-6, the CDR3 gives the full variable domain: DVKVTQSSRYLVKRTGEKVFLECVQDMDHENMFWYRQDPGLGLRLIYFSYDVKMKEKGDIPEGYSVSREKKERFSLILESASTNQTSMYLCASSHPGAGANVLTFGAGSRLTVL.

In its sample, this clonotype was seen many times. The chain is built from TRBV7-3 and TRBJ2-3; D gene uncertain. V was trimmed by 5 bases and J by 1 base, leaving 13 bases between them. This CDR3 has 15 residues. Germline-derived CDR1 and CDR2 are SGHTA and FQGTGA. The CDR3 nucleotides are TGTGCCAGCAGCCTCTATCGGGTCGGCACAGATACGCAGTATTTT. It is translated as CASSLYRVGTDTQYF. The complete variable domain, with remaining parts taken from reference TRBV7-3 and TRBJ2-3, reads GAGVSQTPSNKVTEKGKYVELRCDPISGHTALYWYRQSLGQGPEFLIYFQGTGAADDSGLPNDRFFAVRPEGSVSTLKIQRTERGDSAVYLCASSLYRVGTDTQYFGPGTRLTVL.

This clonotype was counted ten times or more. The V gene is TRBV12-3 or TRBV12-4, the J gene TRBJ2-7, with 11 bases fitting TRBD2. The V and J ends lost 5 bases and 3 bases, in that order; junction bases with no gene match: 6. The CDR3 spans 15 residues. The CDR3 loop is CASSPRTSGFYEQYF. The CDR3 bases are TGTGCCAGCAGTCCACGGACTAGCGGGTTCTACGAGCAGTACTTC.

This clonotype was picked up many times. The J gene is TRBJ2-3, the V gene TRBV7-3; 10 bases agree with TRBD2. With V trimmed by 2 bases and J by 2 bases, 4 bases remained unmatched. The CDR3 is 16 amino acids. Germline assignment: CDR1 SGHTA and CDR2 FQGTGA. The CDR3 DNA sequence: TGTGCCAGCAGCTTACAAGCGGGAGGGAACACAGATACGCAGTATTTT. It yields the protein CASSLQAGGNTDTQYF.

This clonotype was counted once. A much larger clone differs by one base, so this may be a read error. This chain links TRBV6-2 or TRBV6-3 with TRBJ2-2, with D uncertain. The CDR3 sequence is 14 residues long. Per germline, CDR1 MNHEY and CDR2 SVGEGT. Trimming cost V 8 bases and J 6 bases, with 16 bases left between them. The CDR3 DNA is TGTGCCAGCCCACCACCGAGGTTGTCCGGGGAGCTGTTTTTT. This translates into CASPPPRLSGELFF.

This clonotype was observed at least ten times. The rearrangement links TRBV7-2 to TRBJ2-2, with TRBD2 identical over 10 bases. The ends lost 2 bases at V and 5 bases at J; junction bases unmatched: 14. The CDR3 is 19 residues long. The germline CDR1 and CDR2 sequences are SGHTA and FQGNSA. This chain's CDR3 is CASSLRLAGDALRTGELFF. The CDR3 nucleotides read TGTGCCAGCAGCTTAAGACTAGCGGGCGATGCACTTCGAACCGGGGAGCTGTTTTTT.